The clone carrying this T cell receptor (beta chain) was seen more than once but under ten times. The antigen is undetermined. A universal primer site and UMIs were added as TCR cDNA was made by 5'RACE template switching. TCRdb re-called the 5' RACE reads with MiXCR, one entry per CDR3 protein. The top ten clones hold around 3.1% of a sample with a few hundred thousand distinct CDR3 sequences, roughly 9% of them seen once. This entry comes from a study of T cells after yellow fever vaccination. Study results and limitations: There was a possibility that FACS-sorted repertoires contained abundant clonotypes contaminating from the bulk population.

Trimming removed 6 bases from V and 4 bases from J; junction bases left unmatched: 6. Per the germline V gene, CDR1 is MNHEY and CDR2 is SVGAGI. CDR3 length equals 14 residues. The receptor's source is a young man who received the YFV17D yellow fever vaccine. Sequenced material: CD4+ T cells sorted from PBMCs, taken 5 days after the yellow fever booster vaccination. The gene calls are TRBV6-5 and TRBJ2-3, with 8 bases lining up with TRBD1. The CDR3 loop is CASRIGQGSDTQYF. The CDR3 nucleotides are TGTGCCAGCAGAATCGGACAGGGCTCAGATACGCAGTATTTT.